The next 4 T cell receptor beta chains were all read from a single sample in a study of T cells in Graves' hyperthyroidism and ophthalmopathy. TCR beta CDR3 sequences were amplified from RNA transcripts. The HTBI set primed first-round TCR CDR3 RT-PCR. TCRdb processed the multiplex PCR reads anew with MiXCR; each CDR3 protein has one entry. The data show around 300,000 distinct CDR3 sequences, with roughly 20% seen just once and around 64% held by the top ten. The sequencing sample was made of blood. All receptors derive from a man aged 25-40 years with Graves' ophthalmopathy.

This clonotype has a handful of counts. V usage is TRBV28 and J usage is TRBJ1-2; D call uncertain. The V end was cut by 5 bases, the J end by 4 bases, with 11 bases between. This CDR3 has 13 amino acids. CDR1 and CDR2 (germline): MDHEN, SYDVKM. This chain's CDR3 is CASSSEVAYGYTF. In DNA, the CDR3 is TGTGCCAGCAGTAGTGAGGTCGCCTATGGCTACACCTTC.

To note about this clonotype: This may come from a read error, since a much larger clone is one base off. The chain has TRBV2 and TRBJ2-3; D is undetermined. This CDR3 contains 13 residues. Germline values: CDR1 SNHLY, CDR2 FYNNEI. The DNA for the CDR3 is TGTGCCAGCAGTTACAGAGGCACAGATACGCGGTATTTT. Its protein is CASSYRGTDTRYF. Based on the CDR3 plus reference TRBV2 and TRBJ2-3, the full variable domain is EPEVTQTPSHQVTQMGQEVILRCVPISNHLYFYWYRQILGQKVEFLVSFYNNEISEKSEIFDDQFSVERPDGSNFTLKIRSTKLEDSAMYFCASSYRGTDTRYFGPGTRLTVL.

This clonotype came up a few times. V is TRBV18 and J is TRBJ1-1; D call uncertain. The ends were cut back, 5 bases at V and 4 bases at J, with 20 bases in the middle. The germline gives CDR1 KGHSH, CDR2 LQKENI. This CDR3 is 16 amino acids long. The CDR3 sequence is CASSSSDPSLSTEAFF. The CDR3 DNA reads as TGTGCCAGCTCATCCTCGGACCCCTCTCTTAGCACTGAAGCTTTCTTT.

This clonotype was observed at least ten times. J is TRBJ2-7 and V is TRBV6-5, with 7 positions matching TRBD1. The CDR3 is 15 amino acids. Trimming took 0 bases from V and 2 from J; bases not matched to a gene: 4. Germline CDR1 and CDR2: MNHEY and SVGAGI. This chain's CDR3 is CASSYSRTGPYEQYF. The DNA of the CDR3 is TGTGCCAGCAGTTACTCACGGACAGGCCCCTACGAGCAGTACTTC.